The rows below give T cell receptor beta chains drawn from one sample of a study of cytomegalovirus exposure and HLA in healthy donors. Profiled with immunoSEQ multiplex PCR; TCRdb holds only in-frame clones, not every one. This repertoire shows approximately 110,000 clones, over 75% found once; its top ten account for roughly 4%. Sequenced sample: PBMCs. Source of these receptors: a human donor in good health. Both conserved end residues are trimmed from each CDR3. Clone size is shown for a subset of rows, as once, few, many or a class of expanded clone.

TRBV11-3	.	TRBJ2-1	ASSPLMISYNEQF
TRBV19	.	TRBJ1-5	ASTPGQGAVRNQPQH
TRBV28	.	TRBJ2-3	ASSSGVSTDTQY
TRBV5-1	.	TRBJ1-2	ASSHGRPTNYGYT
TRBV19	.	TRBJ1-6	ASSPGTVNSPLH
TRBV11-3	.	TRBJ1-3	ASSPVESGNTIY
TRBV7-9	once	.	ASSLGRGEQY
TRBV19	.	TRBJ2-3	ASSIQSTDTQY
TRBV28	.	TRBJ2-7	ASSLPGTGGSYEQY
TRBV28	.	TRBJ1-5	ASSFQGSGNQPQH
TRBV6-5	.	TRBJ1-2	ASSYSSGQHGYT
TRBV27	once	TRBJ1-1	ATRSGQGSLNTEAF
TRBV19	.	TRBJ1-2	ASNHGSGIGGYT
TRBV5-5	.	TRBJ2-7	ASSLGLAESYEQY
TRBV2	.	TRBJ2-1	ASKERTGAGLAGTDEQF
TRBV7-6	.	TRBJ2-3	ASSAGLGSTDTQY
TRBV19	.	TRBJ2-2	ASSTGQGSPGELF
TRBV5-6	.	TRBJ2-7	ASSLGEENYEQY
TRBV7-2	few	TRBJ2-7	ASSFRTGEPYEQY
TRBV5-1	.	TRBJ2-3	ASSTSGITDTQY
TRBV5-4	few	TRBJ1-6	ASSSGYSPLH
TRBV5-6	.	TRBJ2-3	ASSDGGTDTQY
TRBV10-2	.	TRBJ2-1	ASSVGRVYEQF
TRBV18	.	TRBJ1-1	ASSQTQGATEAF
TRBV28	.	TRBJ1-3	ASRYGGGMSGNTIY
TRBV18	.	TRBJ2-1	ASSLGGTGTYNEQF
TRBV6-4	.	TRBJ2-3	ASSRTSGSTDTQY
TRBV28	.	TRBJ2-2	ASSWGGSPSNTGELF
TRBV29-1	few	TRBJ2-3	SVSLPARRTDTQY
TRBV6-1	.	TRBJ2-2	ASQWTSGNTGELF
TRBV4-1	.	TRBJ1-1	ASSQDLPGAILNTEAF
TRBV6-5	.	TRBJ2-7	ASSYGISYEQY
TRBV5-4	.	TRBJ2-1	ASSPYRGERSYNEQF
TRBV5-1	.	TRBJ2-4	ASSLDPGGLRNIQY
TRBV28	.	TRBJ2-3	ASSFAAASLNGLAGSTDTQY
TRBV9	.	TRBJ1-2	ASSIDRLGGYT
TRBV6-5	.	TRBJ1-1	ASSLGYSGATEAF
TRBV29-1	.	TRBJ2-1	SGGTSGAYNEQF
TRBV7-9	.	TRBJ1-6	ASSPSPGQGFAPLH
TRBV5-1	once	TRBJ2-7	ASSLGTEYEQY